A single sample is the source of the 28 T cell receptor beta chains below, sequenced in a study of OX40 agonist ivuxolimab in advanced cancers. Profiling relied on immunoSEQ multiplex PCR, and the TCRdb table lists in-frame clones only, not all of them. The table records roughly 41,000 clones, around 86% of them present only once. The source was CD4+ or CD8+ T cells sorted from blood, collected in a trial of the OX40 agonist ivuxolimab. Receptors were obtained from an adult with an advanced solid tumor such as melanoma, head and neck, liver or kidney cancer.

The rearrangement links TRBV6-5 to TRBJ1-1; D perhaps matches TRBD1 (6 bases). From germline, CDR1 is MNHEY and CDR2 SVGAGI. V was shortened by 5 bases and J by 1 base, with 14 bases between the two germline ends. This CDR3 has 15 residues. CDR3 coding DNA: TGTGCCAGCAGTCGGGACATCCCAGGGAACACTGAAGCTTTCTTT. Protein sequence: CASSRDIPGNTEAFF.

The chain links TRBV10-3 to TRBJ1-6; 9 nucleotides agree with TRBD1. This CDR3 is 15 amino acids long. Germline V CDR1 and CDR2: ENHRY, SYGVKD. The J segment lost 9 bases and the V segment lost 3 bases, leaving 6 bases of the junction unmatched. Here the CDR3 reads CAISDSGTGLSPLHF. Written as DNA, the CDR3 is TGTGCCATCAGTGATTCCGGGACAGGGCTTTCACCCCTCCACTTT.

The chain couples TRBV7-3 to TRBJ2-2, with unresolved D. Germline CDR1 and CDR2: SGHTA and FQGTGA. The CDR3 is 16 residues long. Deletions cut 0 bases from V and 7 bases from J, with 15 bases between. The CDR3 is CASSLTSSKGGGELFF. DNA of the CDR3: TGTGCCAGCAGCTTAACCTCTTCCAAGGGCGGCGGGGAGCTGTTTTTT.

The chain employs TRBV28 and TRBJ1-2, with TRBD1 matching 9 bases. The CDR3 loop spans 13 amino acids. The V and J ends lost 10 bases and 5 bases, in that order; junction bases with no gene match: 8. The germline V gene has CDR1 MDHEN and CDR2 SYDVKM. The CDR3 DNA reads TGTGCCACCAGGGACAGGGCAGGATATGGCTACACCTTC. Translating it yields CATRDRAGYGYTF.

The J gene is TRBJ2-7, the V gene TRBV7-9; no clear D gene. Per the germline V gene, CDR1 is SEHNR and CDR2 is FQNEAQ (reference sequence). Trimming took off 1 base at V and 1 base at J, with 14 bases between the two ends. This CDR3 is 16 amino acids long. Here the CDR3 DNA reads TGTGCCAGCAGCTTAGTTTTGGGTCGGGTTTCCTACGAGCAGTACTTC. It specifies CASSLVLGRVSYEQYF.

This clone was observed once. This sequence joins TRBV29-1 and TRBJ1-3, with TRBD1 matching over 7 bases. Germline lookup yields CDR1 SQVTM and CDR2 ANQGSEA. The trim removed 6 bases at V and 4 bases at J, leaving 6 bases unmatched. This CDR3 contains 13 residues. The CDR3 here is CSVKQGLGNTIYF. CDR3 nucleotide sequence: TGCAGCGTCAAACAGGGGCTAGGAAACACCATATATTTT.

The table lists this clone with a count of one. In nucleotides, the CDR3 is TGTGCCAGTAGTATCGGCACCTACACTGAAGCTTTCTTT. Protein: CASSIGTYTEAFF. This chain links TRBV19 with TRBJ1-1; D is uncertain. CDR1 is LNHDA and CDR2 is SQIVND in the germline V gene (reference sequence). The CDR3 is 13 residues long. Between the trimmed V and J ends, which lost 3 bases and 3 bases, there was a span of 8 bases.

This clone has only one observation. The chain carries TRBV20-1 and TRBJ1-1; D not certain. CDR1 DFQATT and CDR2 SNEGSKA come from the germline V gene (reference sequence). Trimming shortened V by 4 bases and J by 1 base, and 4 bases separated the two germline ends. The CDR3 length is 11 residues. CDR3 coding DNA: TGCAGTGCTACCCGGAACACTGAAGCTTTCTTT. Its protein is CSATRNTEAFF.

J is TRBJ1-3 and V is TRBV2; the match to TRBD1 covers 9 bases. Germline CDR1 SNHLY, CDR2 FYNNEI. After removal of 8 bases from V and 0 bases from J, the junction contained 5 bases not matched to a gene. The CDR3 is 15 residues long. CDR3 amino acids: CASGDRVNSGNTIYF. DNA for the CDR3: TGTGCCAGCGGGGACAGGGTGAACTCTGGAAACACCATATATTTT.

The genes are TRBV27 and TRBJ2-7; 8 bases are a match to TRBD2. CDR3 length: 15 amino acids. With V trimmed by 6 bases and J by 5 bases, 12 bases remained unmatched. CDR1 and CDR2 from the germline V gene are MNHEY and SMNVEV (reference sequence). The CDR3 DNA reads TGTGCCAGCAGCTTAGGGCCCGGGGGGGAAAACGAGCAGTACTTC. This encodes CASSLGPGGENEQYF.

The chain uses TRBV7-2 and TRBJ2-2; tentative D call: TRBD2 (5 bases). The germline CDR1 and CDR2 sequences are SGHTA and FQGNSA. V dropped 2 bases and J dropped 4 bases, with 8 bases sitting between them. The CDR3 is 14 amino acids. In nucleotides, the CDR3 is TGTGCCAGCAGCTTACCGGGGAGCACCGGGGAGCTGTTTTTT. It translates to CASSLPGSTGELFF.

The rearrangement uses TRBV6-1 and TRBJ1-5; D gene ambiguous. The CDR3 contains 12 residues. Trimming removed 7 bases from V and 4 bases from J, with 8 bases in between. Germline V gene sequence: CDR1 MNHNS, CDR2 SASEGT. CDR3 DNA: TGTGCCAGCATCTCTGGGAATCAGCCCCAGCATTTT. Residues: CASISGNQPQHF.

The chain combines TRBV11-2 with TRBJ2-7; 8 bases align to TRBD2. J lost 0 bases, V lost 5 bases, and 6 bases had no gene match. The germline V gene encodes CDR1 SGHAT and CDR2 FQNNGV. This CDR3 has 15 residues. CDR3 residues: CASSQIAGSSYEQYF. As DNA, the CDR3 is TGTGCCAGCAGCCAAATAGCGGGGTCCTCCTACGAGCAGTACTTC.

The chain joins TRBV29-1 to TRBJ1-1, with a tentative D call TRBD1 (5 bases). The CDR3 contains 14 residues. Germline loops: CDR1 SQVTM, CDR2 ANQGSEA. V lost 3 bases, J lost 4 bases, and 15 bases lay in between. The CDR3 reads CSVDGGGLSTEAFF. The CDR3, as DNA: TGCAGCGTTGATGGGGGGGGTTTGTCCACTGAAGCTTTCTTT.

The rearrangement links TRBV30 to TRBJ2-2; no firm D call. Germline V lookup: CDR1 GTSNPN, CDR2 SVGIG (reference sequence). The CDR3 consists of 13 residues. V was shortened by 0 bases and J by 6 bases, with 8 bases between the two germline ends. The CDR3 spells CAWSVSGSGELFF. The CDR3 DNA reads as TGTGCCTGGAGTGTCTCAGGTTCCGGGGAGCTGTTTTTT.

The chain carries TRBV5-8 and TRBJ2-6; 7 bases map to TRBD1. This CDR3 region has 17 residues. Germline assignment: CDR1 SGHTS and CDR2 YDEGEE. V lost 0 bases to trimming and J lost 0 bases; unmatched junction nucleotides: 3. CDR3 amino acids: CASSLDWDSSGANVLTF. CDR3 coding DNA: TGTGCCAGCAGCTTGGATTGGGACAGCTCTGGGGCCAACGTCCTGACTTTC.

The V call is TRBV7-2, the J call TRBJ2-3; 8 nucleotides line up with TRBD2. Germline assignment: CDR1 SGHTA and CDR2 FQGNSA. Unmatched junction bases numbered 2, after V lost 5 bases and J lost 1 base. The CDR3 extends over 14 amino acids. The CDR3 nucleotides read TGTGCCAGCAGCACGGGGGGGGGCACAGATACGCAGTATTTT. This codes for CASSTGGGTDTQYF.

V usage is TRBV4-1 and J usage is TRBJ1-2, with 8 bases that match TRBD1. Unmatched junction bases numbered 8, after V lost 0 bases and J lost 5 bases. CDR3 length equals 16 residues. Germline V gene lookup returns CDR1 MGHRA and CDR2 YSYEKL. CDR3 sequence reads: CASSQDGQGGGYGYTF. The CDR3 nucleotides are TGCGCCAGCAGCCAAGACGGACAGGGCGGGGGGTATGGCTACACCTTC.

The CDR3 spells CAISRDRGTEAFF. CDR3 DNA sequence: TGTGCCATCAGTAGAGACAGGGGCACTGAAGCTTTCTTT. V is TRBV10-3 and J is TRBJ1-1, with TRBD1 identical over 8 bases. This CDR3 has 13 amino acids. Trimming at V came to 5 bases and at J to 4 bases, leaving 3 bases not matched to a gene. CDR1 and CDR2 (germline): ENHRY, SYGVKD.

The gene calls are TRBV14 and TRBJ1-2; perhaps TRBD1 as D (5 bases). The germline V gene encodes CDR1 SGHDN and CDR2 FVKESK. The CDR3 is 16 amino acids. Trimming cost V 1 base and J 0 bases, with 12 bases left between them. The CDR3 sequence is CASSQGSWGSNYGYTF. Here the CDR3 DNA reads TGTGCCAGCAGCCAAGGCTCTTGGGGGTCTAACTATGGCTACACCTTC.

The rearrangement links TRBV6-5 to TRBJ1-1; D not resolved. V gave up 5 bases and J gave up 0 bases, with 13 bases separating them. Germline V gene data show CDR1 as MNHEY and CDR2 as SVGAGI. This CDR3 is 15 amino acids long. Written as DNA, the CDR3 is TGTGCCAGCAGTGCTCACGGTCTGATGAACACTGAAGCTTTCTTT. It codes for CASSAHGLMNTEAFF.

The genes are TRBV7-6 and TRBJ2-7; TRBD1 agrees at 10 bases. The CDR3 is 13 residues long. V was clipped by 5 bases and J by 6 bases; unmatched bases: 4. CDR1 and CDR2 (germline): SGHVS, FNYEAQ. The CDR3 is CASSPGQGLEQYF. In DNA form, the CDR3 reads TGTGCCAGCAGCCCGGGACAGGGGCTCGAGCAGTACTTC. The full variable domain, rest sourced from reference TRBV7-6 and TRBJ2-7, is GAGVSQSPRYKVTKRGQDVALRCDPISGHVSLYWYRQALGQGPEFLTYFNYEAQQDKSGLPNDRFSAERPEGSISTLTIQRTEQRDSAMYRCASSPGQGLEQYFGPGTRLTVT.

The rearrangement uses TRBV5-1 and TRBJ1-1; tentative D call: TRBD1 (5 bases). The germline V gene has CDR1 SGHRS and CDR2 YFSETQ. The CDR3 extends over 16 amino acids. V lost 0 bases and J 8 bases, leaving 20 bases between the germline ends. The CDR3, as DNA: TGCGCCAGCAGCTTGGATCGAGGGGCAGGCCCCAAGGAAGCTTTCTTT. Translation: CASSLDRGAGPKEAFF.

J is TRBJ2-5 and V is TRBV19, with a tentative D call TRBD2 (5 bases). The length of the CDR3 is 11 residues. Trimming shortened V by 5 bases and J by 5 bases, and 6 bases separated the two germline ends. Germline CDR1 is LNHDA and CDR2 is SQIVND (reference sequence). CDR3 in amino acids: CASSAGETQYF. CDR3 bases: TGTGCCAGTAGTGCGGGCGAGACCCAGTACTTC. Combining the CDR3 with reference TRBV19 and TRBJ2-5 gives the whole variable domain DGGITQSPKYLFRKEGQNVTLSCEQNLNHDAMYWYRQDPGQGLRLIYYSQIVNDFQKGDIAEGYSVSREKKESFPLTVTSAQKNPTAFYLCASSAGETQYFGPGTRLLVL.

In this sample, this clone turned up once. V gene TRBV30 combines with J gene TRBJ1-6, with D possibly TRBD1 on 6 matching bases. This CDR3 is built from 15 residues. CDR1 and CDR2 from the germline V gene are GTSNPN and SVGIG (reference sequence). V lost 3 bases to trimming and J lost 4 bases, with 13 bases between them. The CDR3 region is CAWRRRQGYNSPLHF. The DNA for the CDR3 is TGTGCCTGGAGAAGGAGGCAGGGGTATAATTCACCCCTCCACTTT. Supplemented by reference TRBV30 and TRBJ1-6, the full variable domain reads SQTIHQWPATLVQPVGSPLSLECTVEGTSNPNLYWYRQAAGRGLQLLFYSVGIGQISSEVPQNLSASRPQDRQFILSSKKLLLSDSGFYLCAWRRRQGYNSPLHFGNGTRLTVT.

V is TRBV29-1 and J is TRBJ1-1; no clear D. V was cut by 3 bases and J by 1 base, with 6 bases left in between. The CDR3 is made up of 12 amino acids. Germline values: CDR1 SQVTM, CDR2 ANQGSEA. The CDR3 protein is CSVDFRNTEAFF. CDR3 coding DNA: TGCAGCGTTGACTTTAGGAACACTGAAGCTTTCTTT.

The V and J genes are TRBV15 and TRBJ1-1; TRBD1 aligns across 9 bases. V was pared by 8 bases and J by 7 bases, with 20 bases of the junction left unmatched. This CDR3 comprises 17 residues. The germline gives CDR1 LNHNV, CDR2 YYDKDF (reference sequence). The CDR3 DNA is TGTGCCACCCGATTCGTGGACAGGGGACGGCGATTGGGTGAAGCTTTCTTT. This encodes CATRFVDRGRRLGEAFF.

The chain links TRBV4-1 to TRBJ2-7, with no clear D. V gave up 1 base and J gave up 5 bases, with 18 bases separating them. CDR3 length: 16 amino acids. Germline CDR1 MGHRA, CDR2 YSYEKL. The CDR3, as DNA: TGCGCCAGCAGCCAAGCTGGCCGGTCATTGTTCAACGAGCAGTACTTC. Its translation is CASSQAGRSLFNEQYF.